This T cell receptor (beta chain) comes out of a study of blood T cell repertoires in COVID-19. Whole-study context: Acute and convalescent COVID-19 specimens originated in the United States, Italy and Spain. Sources were T cells, B-cell-depleted T cells, or PBMCs; the material itself was cDNA or gDNA.

Trimming left V 0 bases short and J 4 bases short, with 13 bases between. The V gene's germline CDR1 is SGHRS and CDR2 YFSETQ. CDR3 size: 15 residues. For this clone: The sample carries other DNA sequences with the same CDR3.

The Seattle patients joined while their infection was active and were tracked longitudinally afterward. Per the authors' pipeline: Amplified reference gene primers provided the basis for estimating nucleated cell counts. Sequenced by immunoSEQ multiplex PCR; TCRdb stores in-frame clones only, minus some. V, J and clone size reflect that table, while D and trimming were determined from the DNA. The sample shows some 250,000 clones, 81% of them seen only once. This chain links TRBV5-1 with TRBJ1-1; the D gene is possibly TRBD1 (5 bases). The receptor comes from a woman over 75 with COVID-19, enrolled during active disease. What was sequenced was peripheral blood. CDR3 in amino acids: CASSLAGLGGTEAFF. CDR3 in DNA: TGCGCCAGCAGCTTGGCCGGTCTGGGGGGCACTGAAGCTTTCTTT.